These T cell receptor beta chains were read from a single sample in a study of graft-versus-host responses after intestinal transplantation. These receptors' antigens are unknown. The protocol was immunoSEQ multiplex PCR, while the TCRdb copy is restricted to in-frame clones and leaves out a portion. The table has more than 95,000 clones, over 75% seen once. This specimen consisted of unstimulated CD4+ T cells sorted from spleen or lymph node cells, obtained before intestinal transplant. These receptors were obtained from a human donor who received an intestinal transplant. Both conserved end residues are part of each CDR3. A D gene is named only where the DNA matches it firmly. Clone size is given for some rows only: seen once, a few or many times, or a class if the clone is expanded.

.	TRBV5-1	TRBJ1-1	.	CASSSRTSDTEAFF	TGCGCCAGCAGCTCCCGGACAAGCGACACTGAAGCTTTCTTT
.	TRBV5-1	TRBJ1-2	.	CASSLDVRGAGGYTF	TGCGCCAGCAGCTTGGATGTGCGGGGGGCCGGGGGCTACACCTTC
.	TRBV28	TRBJ2-5	once	CASSSDPRGSPGTQYF	TGTGCCAGCAGTTCGGACCCCCGGGGGAGTCCGGGGACCCAGTACTTC
.	TRBV29-1	TRBJ1-6	.	CSVDRPQPGNSPLHF	TGCAGCGTTGATAGGCCACAGCCCGGTAATTCACCCCTCCACTTT
TRBD1	TRBV7-2	TRBJ2-7	.	CASSSRGRASDEQYF	TGTGCCAGCAGCTCCAGGGGGCGCGCTAGCGACGAGCAGTACTTC
.	TRBV7-3	TRBJ1-2	.	CASSLWTTVEKGYTF	TGTGCCAGCAGCTTATGGACGACAGTGGAGAAGGGCTACACCTTC
.	TRBV7-3	TRBJ1-6	few	CASSLTGTYNSPLHF	TGTGCCAGCAGCTTAACGGGCACTTATAATTCACCCCTCCACTTT
.	TRBV7-2	TRBJ2-3	few	CASSLGTSTDTQYF	TGTGCCAGCAGCTTGGGGACTAGCACAGATACGCAGTATTTT
.	TRBV6-5	TRBJ1-2	.	CASSYVGAYYGYTF	TGTGCCAGCAGTTACGTCGGGGCTTACTATGGCTACACCTTC
.	TRBV5-1	TRBJ2-5	.	CASIQNRPGGGETQYF	TGCGCCAGCATCCAAAACCGTCCAGGGGGAGGGGAGACCCAGTACTTC
TRBD2	TRBV6-1	TRBJ2-7	.	CASSGPLAGVSYEQYF	TGTGCCAGCAGTGGGCCACTAGCGGGGGTCTCCTACGAGCAGTACTTC
TRBD2	TRBV28	TRBJ2-5	.	CASRSGGGTVPQYF	TGTGCCAGCAGATCGGGAGGTGGAACGGTTCCCCAGTACTTC
.	TRBV6-5	TRBJ1-1	.	CASSYQPEGSNTEAFF	TGTGCCAGCAGTTACCAACCTGAGGGGAGTAACACTGAAGCTTTCTTT
TRBD1	TRBV6-5	TRBJ2-7	.	CASSLTGSYEQYF	TGTGCCAGCAGTTTGACAGGGTCCTACGAGCAGTACTTC